The entry that follows covers one T cell receptor beta chain sequence. As yet, its antigen is unknown. RNA was extracted with the RNeasy kit, and a quantity of roughly 0.45 to 1 ug was reverse transcribed using random hexamers. Across 54 Vbeta and 13 Jbeta, immunoSEQ multiplex PCR amplified TCR beta CDR3. Via MiXCR, TCRdb re-called the immunoSEQ multiplex PCR reads, giving one row per CDR3 protein. The table lists 84,000 or so distinct CDR3 sequences, 85% to 95% of them singletons. The CDR3 length is 13 residues. CDR1 is SGHRS and CDR2 is YFSETQ in the germline V gene. V lost 4 bases, J lost 5 bases, and 9 bases lay in between. While CD8+ and CD4+ T cells were isolated negatively, TEMRA cells were enriched by FACS. This entry belongs to a study of CD8 T cells in Susac syndrome. General study findings and limits: In Susac syndrome, CD8+ expansion was highest in TEMRA and active disease. Across the total CD8+ repertoires, sixteen Susac-specific public clones were found. The CD8+ TEMRA repertoires yielded about five such clones.

The sample consisted of CD8+ T cells from PBMCs. This TCR came from a human donor with Susac syndrome. This rearrangement joins TRBV5-1 to TRBJ2-2, with D maybe TRBD2 (5 bases). As DNA, the CDR3 is TGCGCCAGCAGCGCGAGGGATACCGGGGAGCTGTTTTTT. Its translation is CASSARDTGELFF.